The rows below give T cell receptor beta chains drawn from one sample of a study of identical twins. TCRdb used MiXCR to reprocess the 5' RACE reads, holding one entry per CDR3 protein. The sample contains fewer than 500,000 distinct CDR3 sequences, more than 20% of which appear only once. These data are also associated with another study on T cells expressing NK-cell markers.

Sequences were obtained from CD4+ T cells sorted from blood. The receptors come from a young woman in good health. CDR3s include the opening cysteine and the closing phenylalanine or tryptophan. The D gene is left open where the match is weak. Clone size, where shown, is once, few, many, or a class for clones that have expanded.

cdr3_aa	cdr3_nt	clone_size	v_call	j_call	d_call
CASSRPQGWSYEQYF	TGTGCCAGCAGCAGACCACAGGGCTGGAGCTACGAGCAGTACTTC	once	TRBV5-6	TRBJ2-7	.
CASSQESARGLETQYF	TGCGCCAGCAGCCAAGAATCGGCCAGGGGTTTAGAGACCCAGTACTTC	few	TRBV4-3	TRBJ2-5	.
CASSSFVAYEQFF	TGCGCCAGCAGCTCCTTCGTGGCCTATGAGCAGTTCTTC	.	TRBV5-1	TRBJ2-1	.
CASSPGGTSGRLEKFF	TGCGCCAGCAGCCCTGGCGGGACTAGCGGGAGGTTAGAAAAATTCTTC	few	TRBV5-1	TRBJ2-1	TRBD2
CASSTGQGYGEQYF	TGCGCCAGCAGCACCGGACAGGGTTACGGCGAGCAGTACTTC	.	TRBV5-1	TRBJ2-7	TRBD1
CSAVPDNEKLFF	TGCAGTGCCGTTCCGGATAATGAAAAACTGTTTTTT	.	TRBV20-1	TRBJ1-4	.
CSASRGTSGYEQFF	TGCAGTGCTAGTCGCGGGACTAGCGGATATGAGCAGTTCTTC	.	TRBV20-1	TRBJ2-1	TRBD2
CSVHGQGTEAFF	TGCAGCGTCCACGGACAGGGTACTGAAGCTTTCTTT	.	TRBV29-1	TRBJ1-1	TRBD1
CSASRVETQYF	TGCAGTGCGTCGCGGGTAGAGACCCAGTACTTC	few	TRBV20-1	TRBJ2-5	.
CASSVRGPGELFF	TGTGCCAGCAGCGTAAGGGGCCCCGGGGAGCTGTTTTTT	.	TRBV11-3	TRBJ2-2	.
CASSYSGAREKLFF	TGTGCCAGCAGTTATTCAGGGGCCCGTGAAAAACTGTTTTTT	.	TRBV7-9	TRBJ1-4	.
CASSEGQHLSGYTF	TGTGCCAGCAGCGAGGGACAGCACCTCTCGGGCTACACCTTC	few	TRBV5-4	TRBJ1-2	TRBD1
CASIRRGSEQYF	TGTGCCAGCATTCGGCGGGGCTCCGAGCAGTACTTC	.	TRBV28	TRBJ2-7	.
CAGSLGLAGTDTQYF	TGCGCCGGCAGCTTGGGACTAGCAGGCACAGATACGCAGTATTTT	.	TRBV5-1	TRBJ2-3	TRBD2
CAISDRGIANTEAFF	TGTGCCATCAGTGACAGGGGGATTGCGAACACTGAAGCTTTCTTT	few	TRBV10-3	TRBJ1-1	TRBD1
CATKGREDVSGANVLTF	TGTGCCACCAAAGGCCGGGAGGACGTATCTGGGGCCAACGTCCTGACTTTC	.	TRBV19	TRBJ2-6	TRBD2
CASRDGRVYSGANVLTF	TGTGCCAGCAGAGATGGACGGGTGTACTCTGGGGCCAACGTCCTGACTTTC	.	TRBV11-2	TRBJ2-6	.
CASSLSTSGSSKFF	TGTGCCAGCAGTTTATCGACTAGCGGGAGTAGTAAGTTCTTC	few	TRBV12-3/TRBV12-4	TRBJ2-1	TRBD2
CASSLTLQGGPYNEQFF	TGTGCCAGCAGCTTAACGTTACAGGGTGGTCCCTACAATGAGCAGTTCTTC	few	TRBV7-3	TRBJ2-1	.
CASSASGGNTGELFF	TGTGCCAGTAGCGCTAGCGGGGGGAACACCGGGGAGCTGTTTTTT	.	TRBV19	TRBJ2-2	TRBD2
CASTALSSYNEQFF	TGTGCCAGCACCGCTCTAAGCTCCTACAATGAGCAGTTCTTC	few	TRBV7-8	TRBJ2-1	.
CASTGQGVKEQFF	TGTGCCAGCACGGGACAGGGGGTTAAAGAGCAGTTCTTC	.	TRBV5-5	TRBJ2-1	TRBD1
CASGTVQNTEAFF	TGTGCCAGCGGCACAGTACAGAACACTGAAGCTTTCTTT	few	TRBV6-1	TRBJ1-1	.
CASSLDNSVTQYF	TGTGCCAGCAGCTTAGATAATAGCGTTACGCAGTATTTT	.	TRBV7-2	TRBJ2-3	.
CASDAGGGTEAFF	TGTGCCAGCGACGCAGGGGGCGGCACTGAAGCTTTCTTT	.	TRBV14	TRBJ1-1	TRBD1
CASSGSRREQFF	TGTGCCAGCAGCGGGTCCCGCAGAGAGCAGTTCTTC	.	TRBV7-3	TRBJ2-1	.
CASSLRLALFDEQYF	TGTGCCAGCAGCCTTAGACTGGCCCTCTTCGACGAGCAGTACTTC	.	TRBV5-5	TRBJ2-7	.
CASSFGTTYEQYF	TGTGCCAGCAGCTTTGGGACAACCTACGAGCAGTACTTC	few	TRBV7-2	TRBJ2-7	.
CATAGLPEITQYF	TGTGCCACCGCGGGACTACCCGAAATTACGCAGTATTTT	.	TRBV19	TRBJ2-3	TRBD2
CASSSRGGPSMETQYF	TGTGCCAGCAGCTCCCGAGGTGGCCCTTCGATGGAGACCCAGTACTTC	.	TRBV7-9	TRBJ2-5	.
CSVKGHYEQYF	TGCAGCGTTAAGGGTCATTACGAGCAGTACTTC	few	TRBV29-1	TRBJ2-7	.
CASSVTGVSNQPQHF	TGTGCCAGCAGTGTGACAGGGGTAAGCAATCAGCCCCAGCATTTT	few	TRBV6-1	TRBJ1-5	TRBD1
CASSFWVPTDTQYF	TGTGCCAGCAGTTTTTGGGTCCCCACAGATACGCAGTATTTT	few	TRBV12-3/TRBV12-4	TRBJ2-3	.
CSGTSDPYQETQYF	TGCAGCGGGACTAGCGACCCGTACCAAGAGACCCAGTACTTC	.	TRBV20-1	TRBJ2-5	TRBD2
CSAQIEQIAKNIQYF	TGCAGTGCTCAAATCGAACAGATAGCCAAAAACATTCAGTACTTC	few	TRBV20-1	TRBJ2-4	.
CASSPTVQETQYF	TGTGCCAGCAGCCCAACAGTGCAAGAGACCCAGTACTTC	few	TRBV3-1	TRBJ2-5	.
CASKELAGRFNEQFF	TGTGCCAGCAAAGAACTAGCGGGCCGATTCAATGAGCAGTTCTTC	.	TRBV5-4	TRBJ2-1	TRBD2
CATNRRGARTDTQYF	TGTGCCACCAACCGAAGGGGGGCGAGAACAGATACGCAGTATTTT	.	TRBV24-1	TRBJ2-3	.
CASSPRLAGKETQYF	TGTGCCAGCAGTCCCCGACTAGCGGGCAAAGAGACCCAGTACTTC	.	TRBV12-3/TRBV12-4	TRBJ2-5	TRBD2
CASSSGSVGYGYTF	TGTGCCAGCAGTTCCGGTTCGGTTGGCTATGGCTACACCTTC	.	TRBV11-2	TRBJ1-2	.
CASSQGPRQGDTQYF	TGCGCCAGCAGCCAAGGACCTAGACAGGGGGATACGCAGTATTTT	few	TRBV4-3	TRBJ2-3	TRBD1
CASRSGTEDYGYTF	TGTGCCAGCAGATCCGGGACGGAGGACTATGGCTACACCTTC	many	TRBV28	TRBJ1-2	.
CASSLWTEDTQYF	TGTGCCAGCAGTTTATGGACTGAAGATACGCAGTATTTT	few	TRBV12-3/TRBV12-4	TRBJ2-3	.
CAISESMAGTSKNIQYF	TGTGCCATCAGTGAGTCGATGGCCGGGACTAGCAAAAACATTCAGTACTTC	.	TRBV10-3	TRBJ2-4	TRBD2
CATSDTSGHSTDTQYF	TGTGCCACCAGTGATACCAGCGGCCACAGCACAGATACGCAGTATTTT	.	TRBV24-1	TRBJ2-3	.
CASSPDTDNSPLHF	TGTGCCAGCAGCCCTGACACGGATAATTCACCCCTCCACTTT	many	TRBV7-9	TRBJ1-6	.
CASRMGQGAGEQYF	TGTGCCAGCAGAATGGGGCAGGGGGCAGGAGAGCAGTACTTC	few	TRBV12-3/TRBV12-4	TRBJ2-7	TRBD1
CSARDPVLMETQYF	TGCAGTGCTAGAGATCCTGTCCTGATGGAGACCCAGTACTTC	few	TRBV20-1	TRBJ2-5	.
CASSGGGSQPQHF	TGTGCCAGCAGTGGAGGGGGCAGTCAGCCCCAGCATTTT	.	TRBV7-9	TRBJ1-5	TRBD1
CASTTGLAGETQYF	TGTGCCAGCACCACCGGACTAGCGGGAGAGACCCAGTACTTC	.	TRBV5-8	TRBJ2-5	TRBD2
CASISVPGTGVYEQYF	TGTGCCAGCATTTCCGTTCCCGGGACAGGGGTTTACGAGCAGTACTTC	few	TRBV6-5	TRBJ2-7	TRBD1
CSAGLASSYNEQFF	TGCAGCGCTGGACTCGCAAGCTCCTACAATGAGCAGTTCTTC	.	TRBV29-1	TRBJ2-1	.
CATSETTRSNEQFF	TGTGCCACCAGTGAAACGACTAGGTCGAATGAGCAGTTCTTC	.	TRBV24-1	TRBJ2-1	.
CASSQDIWDSRRETQYF	TGCGCCAGCAGCCAAGATATTTGGGACAGCAGGAGGGAGACCCAGTACTTC	.	TRBV4-3	TRBJ2-5	TRBD1
CASSLAGGSPYQETQYF	TGTGCCAGTAGCCTAGCGGGAGGCTCACCGTACCAAGAGACCCAGTACTTC	many	TRBV19	TRBJ2-5	TRBD2
CASSFKGRKPYEQYF	TGTGCCAGCAGTTTCAAGGGACGGAAGCCCTACGAGCAGTACTTC	.	TRBV6-2/TRBV6-3	TRBJ2-7	.
CSARVQGLNTEAFF	TGCAGTGCTAGAGTCCAGGGGTTAAACACTGAAGCTTTCTTT	few	TRBV20-1	TRBJ1-1	.
CASTGRSWERGGTDTQYF	TGTGCCAGCACTGGTCGTAGCTGGGAGAGAGGTGGCACAGATACGCAGTATTTT	.	TRBV2	TRBJ2-3	.
CASSRFWGLGNTIYF	TGTGCCAGCAGCCGTTTTTGGGGTCTTGGAAACACCATATATTTT	.	TRBV14	TRBJ1-3	.
CASSSTFTDTQYF	TGCGCCAGCAGCTCTACATTCACAGATACGCAGTATTTT	.	TRBV5-1	TRBJ2-3	.